This T cell receptor (beta chain) stems from a study of T cell repertoires in cytomegalovirus infection. Whole-study context: Carrying CMV and the relevant HLA type showed in public TCR beta signatures. Overall study findings and caveats: Dominant in the ex vivo response were TCR beta clonotypes restricted by HLA-C and specific for CMV.

The CDR3 is 12 amino acids. Trimming took off 6 bases at V and 6 bases at J, with 11 bases between the two ends. Germline V lookup: CDR1 LNHDA, CDR2 SQIVND (reference sequence). This clonotype has more than one count but fewer than ten. Its antigen is still unknown. TCRdb itself ran the reads through MiXCR, one entry per CDR3 protein. The sample carries fewer than 950,000 distinct CDR3 sequences, about 31% recorded once. The TCR sequence derives from a human donor in good health (CMV status not recorded). Some clones in this sample may be carry-over from other donors' samples. The sample consisted of cultured CD8+ T cells from PBMCs, taken from culture after CMV antigen stimulation. The rearrangement joins TRBV19 to TRBJ1-1; D is ambiguous. The CDR3 loop reads CASSPVGPEAFF. The CDR3 DNA reads TGTGCCAGTAGCCCTGTGGGCCCTGAAGCTTTCTTT. Full variable domain (rest looked up from reference TRBV19 and TRBJ1-1): DGGITQSPKYLFRKEGQNVTLSCEQNLNHDAMYWYRQDPGQGLRLIYYSQIVNDFQKGDIAEGYSVSREKKESFPLTVTSAQKNPTAFYLCASSPVGPEAFFGQGTRLTVV.